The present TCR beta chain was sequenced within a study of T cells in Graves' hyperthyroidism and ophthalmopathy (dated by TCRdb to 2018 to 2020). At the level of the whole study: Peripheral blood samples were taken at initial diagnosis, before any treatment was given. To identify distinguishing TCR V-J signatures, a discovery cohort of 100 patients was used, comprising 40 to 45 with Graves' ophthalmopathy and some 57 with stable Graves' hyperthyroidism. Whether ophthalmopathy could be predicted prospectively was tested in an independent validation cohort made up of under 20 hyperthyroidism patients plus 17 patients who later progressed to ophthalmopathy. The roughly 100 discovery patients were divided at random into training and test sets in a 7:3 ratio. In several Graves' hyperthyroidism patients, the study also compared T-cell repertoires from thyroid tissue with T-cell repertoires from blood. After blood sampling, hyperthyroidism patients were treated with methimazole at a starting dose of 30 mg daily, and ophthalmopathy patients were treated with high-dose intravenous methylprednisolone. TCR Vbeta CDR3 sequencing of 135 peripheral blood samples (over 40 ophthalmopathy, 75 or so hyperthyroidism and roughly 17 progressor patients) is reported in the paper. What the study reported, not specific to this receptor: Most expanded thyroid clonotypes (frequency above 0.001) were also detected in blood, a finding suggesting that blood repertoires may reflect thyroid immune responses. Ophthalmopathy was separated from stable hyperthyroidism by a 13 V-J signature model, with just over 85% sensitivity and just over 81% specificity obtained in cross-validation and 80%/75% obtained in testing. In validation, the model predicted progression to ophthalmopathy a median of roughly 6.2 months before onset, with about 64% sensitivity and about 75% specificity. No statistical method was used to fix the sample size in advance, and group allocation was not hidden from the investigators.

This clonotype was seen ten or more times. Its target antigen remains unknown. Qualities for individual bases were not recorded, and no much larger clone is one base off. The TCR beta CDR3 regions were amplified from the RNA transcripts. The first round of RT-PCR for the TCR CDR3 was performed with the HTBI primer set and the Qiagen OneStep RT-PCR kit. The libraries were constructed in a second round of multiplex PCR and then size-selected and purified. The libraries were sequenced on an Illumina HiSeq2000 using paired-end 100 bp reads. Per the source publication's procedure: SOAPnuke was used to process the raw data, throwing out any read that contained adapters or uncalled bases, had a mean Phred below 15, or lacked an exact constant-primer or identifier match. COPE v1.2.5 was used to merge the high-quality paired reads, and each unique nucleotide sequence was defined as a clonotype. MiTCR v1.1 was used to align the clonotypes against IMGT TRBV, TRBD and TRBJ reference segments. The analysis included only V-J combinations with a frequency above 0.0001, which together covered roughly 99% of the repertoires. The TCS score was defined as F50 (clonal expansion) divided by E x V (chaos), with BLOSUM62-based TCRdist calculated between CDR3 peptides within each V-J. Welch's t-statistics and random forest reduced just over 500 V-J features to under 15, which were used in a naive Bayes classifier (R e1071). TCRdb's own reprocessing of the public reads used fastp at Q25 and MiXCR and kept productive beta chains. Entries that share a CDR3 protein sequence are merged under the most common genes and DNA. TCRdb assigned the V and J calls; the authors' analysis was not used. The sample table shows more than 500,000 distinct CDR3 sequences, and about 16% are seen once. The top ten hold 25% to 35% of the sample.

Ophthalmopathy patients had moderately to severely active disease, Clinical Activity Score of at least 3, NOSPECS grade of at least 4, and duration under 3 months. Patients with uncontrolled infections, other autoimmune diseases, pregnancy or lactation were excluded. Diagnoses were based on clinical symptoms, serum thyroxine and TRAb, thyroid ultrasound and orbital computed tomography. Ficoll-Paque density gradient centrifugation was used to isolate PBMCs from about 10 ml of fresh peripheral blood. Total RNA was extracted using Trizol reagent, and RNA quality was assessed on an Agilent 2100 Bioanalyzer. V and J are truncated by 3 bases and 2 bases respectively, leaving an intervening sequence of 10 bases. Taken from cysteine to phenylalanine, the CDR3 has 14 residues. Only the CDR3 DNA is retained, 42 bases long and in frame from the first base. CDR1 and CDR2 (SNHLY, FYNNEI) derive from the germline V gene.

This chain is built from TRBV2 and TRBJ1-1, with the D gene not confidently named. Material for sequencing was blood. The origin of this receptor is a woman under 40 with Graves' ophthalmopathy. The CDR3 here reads CASSEMGRNTEAFF. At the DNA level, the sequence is TGTGCCAGCAGTGAGATGGGCCGAAACACTGAAGCTTTCTTT. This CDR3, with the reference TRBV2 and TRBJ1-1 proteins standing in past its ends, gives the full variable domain EPEVTQTPSHQVTQMGQEVILRCVPISNHLYFYWYRQILGQKVEFLVSFYNNEISEKSEIFDDQFSVERPDGSNFTLKIRSTKLEDSAMYFCASSEMGRNTEAFFGQGTRLTVV.